The 23 T cell receptor beta chains below come from one sample, sequenced in a study of OX40 agonist ivuxolimab in advanced cancers. Measured with immunoSEQ multiplex PCR; TCRdb has only the in-frame clones, and not every one. The sample lists fewer than 85,000 clones; 90% were seen once. Sequenced material: CD4+ or CD8+ T cells sorted from blood, taken in a trial of the OX40 agonist ivuxolimab. These receptors originate from an adult with an advanced solid tumor such as melanoma, head and neck, liver or kidney cancer.

The chain joins TRBV18 to TRBJ2-7, with TRBD2 matching over 9 bases. Germline V gene sequence: CDR1 KGHSH, CDR2 LQKENI. The CDR3 has 15 residues. J was trimmed by 2 bases and V by 2 bases; bases with no gene match: 4. The CDR3 DNA reads as TGTGCCAGCTCACCATCTAGCGGGATTACCTACGAGCAGTACTTC. Protein: CASSPSSGITYEQYF.

To note about this clone: One junction end disagrees with the germline gene, perhaps due to a read error. This chain joins TRBV5-4 and TRBJ2-3; TRBD2 agrees at 14 bases. CDR3 length: 16 residues. Germline assignment: CDR1 SGHNT and CDR2 YYREEE (reference sequence). The CDR3 protein is CAGRKGLAGDSDTQYF. The CDR3 DNA reads as TGTGCCGGCAGAAAGGGACTAGCGGGAGACTCAGATACGCAGTATTTT. Together with reference TRBV5-4 and TRBJ2-3, the CDR3 gives the full variable domain: ETGVTQSPTHLIKTRGQQVTLRCSSQSGHNTVSWYQQALGQGPQFIFQYYREEENGRGNFPPRFSGLQFPNYSSELNVNALELDDSALYLCAGRKGLAGDSDTQYFGPGTRLTVL.

The rearrangement joins TRBV5-6 to TRBJ2-1; D is unresolved. CDR3 length: 13 residues. V was trimmed by 1 base and J by 8 bases, leaving 10 bases between them. Per the germline V gene, CDR1 is SGHDT and CDR2 is YYEEEE. CDR3 coding DNA: TGTGCCAGCAGCTTGCAGCAGCAGTATGAGCAGTTCTTC. It specifies CASSLQQQYEQFF.

The chain uses TRBV7-3 and TRBJ2-1; TRBD2 might be the D (6 bases). Trimming removed 5 bases from V and 3 bases from J, with 11 bases in between. Germline V gene data show CDR1 as SGHTA and CDR2 as FQGTGA. The CDR3 is 14 amino acids. CDR3 region: CASSPLGGYNEQFF. The CDR3 nucleotides read TGTGCCAGCAGCCCCCTCGGGGGCTACAATGAGCAGTTCTTC.

V is TRBV7-2 and J is TRBJ1-5, with TRBD1 matching 8 bases. With V trimmed by 1 base and J by 4 bases, 6 bases remained unmatched. Germline V CDR1 and CDR2: SGHTA, FQGNSA. The CDR3 totals 16 residues. The CDR3 nucleotides are TGTGCCAGCAGCTTAGGATCAGGGGGCAAGAATCAGCCCCAGCATTTT. The encoded protein is CASSLGSGGKNQPQHF.

A single count supports this clone. The chain is built from TRBV30 and TRBJ1-1; D ambiguous. The ends were cut back, 4 bases at V and 1 base at J, with 7 bases in the middle. Per germline, CDR1 GTSNPN and CDR2 SVGIG (reference sequence). CDR3 length: 12 residues. The DNA of the CDR3 is TGTGCCTGGACCGGCACGAACACTGAAGCTTTCTTT. Its translation: CAWTGTNTEAFF.

This clone showed up just once. The chain has TRBV4-1 and TRBJ2-2, with 11 bases fitting TRBD2. After removal of 4 bases from V and 1 base from J, the junction contained 11 bases not matched to a gene. Germline lookup yields CDR1 MGHRA and CDR2 YSYEKL. The length of the CDR3 is 19 residues. The CDR3: CASSPGGLAGGWNTGELFF. CDR3 nucleotide sequence: TGCGCCAGCAGCCCCGGCGGGCTAGCGGGAGGCTGGAACACCGGGGAGCTGTTTTTT.

In this sample, this clone turned up a few times. The V and J genes are TRBV7-9 and TRBJ2-7, with D possibly being TRBD2 (5 bases). Looked up from germline, CDR1 is SEHNR and CDR2 is FQNEAQ (reference sequence). V shed 0 bases and J shed 5 bases, with 14 bases lying between them. The CDR3 runs 15 residues. The CDR3: CASSLADSQSNEQYF. DNA of the CDR3: TGTGCCAGCAGCTTAGCGGACTCCCAGTCCAACGAGCAGTACTTC.

The chain combines TRBV28 with TRBJ2-7; tentatively, D is TRBD1 or TRBD2 (5 bases each). Germline CDR1 reads MDHEN; CDR2 reads SYDVKM. CDR3 length: 15 residues. V was shortened by 5 bases and J by 3 bases, with 17 bases between the two germline ends. CDR3 DNA: TGTGCCAGCAGTGGACTCCGGGACCAGGTCTACGAGCAGTACTTC. The encoded protein is CASSGLRDQVYEQYF.

Turning to this clone: The same CDR3 arises from other DNA sequences in this sample as well. This chain connects TRBV5-1 to TRBJ2-3; 7 bases align to TRBD2. J was trimmed by 6 bases and V by 1 base; bases with no gene match: 17. Germline-derived CDR1 and CDR2 are SGHRS and YFSETQ. The CDR3 extends over 18 amino acids. CDR3 nucleotides: TGCGCCAGCAGCTTGAAAGTTTCTAGCGGCGGGAATGCGGATACGCAGTATTTT. Its translation: CASSLKVSSGGNADTQYF.

This clone occurred once. The J gene is TRBJ2-2, the V gene TRBV28; 8 positions match TRBD2. Per germline, CDR1 MDHEN and CDR2 SYDVKM. V was pared by 5 bases and J by 6 bases, with 5 bases of the junction left unmatched. The CDR3 runs 14 residues. CDR3 sequence (DNA): TGTGCCAGCAGTCTAAGCGGGAGTTCCGGGGAGCTGTTTTTT. Translation: CASSLSGSSGELFF.

The chain is built from TRBV11-2 and TRBJ2-3; D is unresolved. The CDR3 is 12 amino acids. Trimming left V 5 bases short and J 5 bases short, with 8 bases between. Germline assignment: CDR1 SGHAT and CDR2 FQNNGV. The CDR3, as DNA: TGTGCCAGCAGCCCCCGGCAAGATACGCAGTATTTT. It yields the protein CASSPRQDTQYF.

The chain is built from TRBV6-6 and TRBJ2-3, with D tentatively TRBD1 (5 bases). The CDR3 is made up of 15 amino acids. Per the germline V gene, CDR1 is MNHNY and CDR2 is SVGAGI (reference sequence). The germline V and J ends were trimmed by 2 bases and 4 bases, with 13 bases remaining between them. DNA of the CDR3: TGTGCCAGCAGTTACGGGCAGGGAAGGCCAGATACGCAGTATTTT. Amino acids: CASSYGQGRPDTQYF.

The rearrangement uses TRBV5-1 and TRBJ2-1; D is tentatively TRBD1 or TRBD2 (6 bases each). The CDR3 consists of 14 residues. With 0 bases removed from V and 3 bases from J, the gap between germline ends came to 7 bases. The germline CDR1 and CDR2 sequences are SGHRS and YFSETQ. The CDR3: CASSLEGGYNEQFF. In DNA form, the CDR3 reads TGCGCCAGCAGCTTGGAGGGGGGCTACAATGAGCAGTTCTTC.

The V gene is TRBV11-2, the J gene TRBJ1-4; D gene ambiguous. Germline V gene data show CDR1 as SGHAT and CDR2 as FQNNGV. V was clipped by 1 base and J by 5 bases, with 8 bases between them. This CDR3 region has 14 residues. The DNA for the CDR3 is TGTGCCAGCAGCTTAGGGGCACAAAATGAAAAACTGTTTTTT. Translating gives CASSLGAQNEKLFF.

For this clone: At one end, the junction sequence differs from germline, possibly due to a read error. The CDR3 sequence is CASSLRDYDEQFF. The CDR3 DNA follows: TGTGCCAGCAGCTTGCGGGACTACGATGAGCAGTTCTTC. The rearrangement joins TRBV7-3 to TRBJ2-1, with TRBD2 identical over 7 bases. The germline V gene has CDR1 SGHTA and CDR2 FQGTGA. This CDR3 comprises 13 residues.

Only one count was recorded for this clone. The chain combines TRBV25-1 with TRBJ2-2, with a weak D call TRBD1 (5 bases). Germline V gene sequence: CDR1 MGHDK, CDR2 SYGVNS. The CDR3 runs to 16 residues. With 4 bases removed from V and 1 base from J, the gap between germline ends came to 13 bases. CDR3 protein: CASSVLPRENTGELFF. The CDR3 coding sequence is TGTGCCAGCAGTGTCTTGCCCAGGGAGAACACCGGGGAGCTGTTTTTT.

The chain employs TRBV21-1 and TRBJ1-1. TRBV21-1 is a documented pseudogene. The CDR3 totals 16 residues. CDR3 bases: TGTGCCAGCAGTGCGGTACTCTACACAATTCGCACTGAAGCTTTCTTT. Protein sequence: CASSAVLYTIRTEAFF.

The V call is TRBV28, the J call TRBJ2-7, with D possibly matching TRBD2 (6 bases). The ends were cut back, 6 bases at V and 0 bases at J, with 12 bases in the middle. Germline-derived CDR1 and CDR2 are MDHEN and SYDVKM. The CDR3 extends over 14 amino acids. CDR3 in DNA: TGTGCCAGCAGGCAAGGCGGGAACTCCTACGAGCAGTACTTC. It translates to CASRQGGNSYEQYF. The full variable domain, with the rest looked up from reference TRBV28 and TRBJ2-7, is DVKVTQSSRYLVKRTGEKVFLECVQDMDHENMFWYRQDPGLGLRLIYFSYDVKMKEKGDIPEGYSVSREKKERFSLILESASTNQTSMYLCASRQGGNSYEQYFGPGTRLTVT.

The table lists this clone with a count of one. The rearrangement uses TRBV7-9 and TRBJ1-1, with D possibly TRBD1 on 6 matching bases. The ends were cut back, 5 bases at V and 0 bases at J, with 10 bases in the middle. The germline V gene has CDR1 SEHNR and CDR2 FQNEAQ (reference sequence). The CDR3 sequence is 14 residues long. CDR3 region: CASSIQGMNTEAFF. Written as DNA, the CDR3 is TGTGCCAGCAGCATACAGGGAATGAACACTGAAGCTTTCTTT.

This clone turned up a few times. Relative to the germline gene, one junction end is altered; a read error may explain this. This rearrangement joins TRBV5-4 to TRBJ1-1, with D unclear. There are 14 residues in the CDR3. Per germline, CDR1 SGHNT and CDR2 YYREEE (reference sequence). This CDR3 is CASSQESGNTEAFF. CDR3 bases: TGCGCCAGCAGCCAAGAATCGGGGAACACTGAAGCTTTCTTT.

The chain joins TRBV10-3 to TRBJ2-1; tentative D call: TRBD2 (7 bases). The CDR3 runs 16 residues. V gave up 2 bases and J gave up 7 bases, with 18 bases separating them. The germline V gene has CDR1 ENHRY and CDR2 SYGVKD. The CDR3 loop reads CAISEGRAGDRNEQFF. DNA of the CDR3: TGTGCCATCAGTGAGGGAAGGGCGGGAGACAGGAATGAGCAGTTCTTC.

The gene calls are TRBV7-2 and TRBJ2-7; TRBD2 aligns across 7 bases. V gave up 1 base and J gave up 3 bases; unmatched junction bases: 12. The CDR3 runs 17 residues. CDR1 is SGHTA, CDR2 FQGNSA, per germline. The CDR3 loop reads CASSLGEGGESYYEQYF. CDR3 coding DNA: TGTGCCAGCAGCTTAGGGGAGGGAGGGGAGTCATACTACGAGCAGTACTTC.